The T cell receptor beta chain under discussion was sequenced for a study of beta chain features in type 1 diabetes. Study-wide background: Comparable age, gender and cell yields were observed in patients relative to healthy donors.

This clone was seen more than once but under ten times. Antigen: not known. Study-level points and caveats: With patients and controls alike, PCR might favor shorter templates to an equal degree. Moderately but significantly shorter TCRB CDR3s were found in Type 1 diabetes patients in all four CD4+ subsets.

Roughly 110 mL of blood, on average, came from one heparinised draw per donor. This CDR3 has 12 residues. Germline-derived CDR1 and CDR2 are SQVTM and ANQGSEA. Between the trimmed V and J ends, which lost 7 bases and 4 bases, there was a span of 13 bases. Expressed TCRB transcripts were sequenced after all isolated RNA was converted to cDNA. About 3.3 million reads, on average, came from each naive, central memory and regulatory T cell sample. Generated by immunoSEQ multiplex PCR, the TCRdb table keeps only in-frame clones and is missing some. The sample contains approximately 250,000 clones, 11% of which appear only once.

The sequence was obtained from a man in his thirties or forties with type 1 diabetes. Sequencing was performed on naive CD4+ T cells from blood. The chain joins TRBV29-1 to TRBJ1-2; tentatively, D is TRBD1 (5 bases). The CDR3 DNA reads as TGCAGCGACTTCAGGGCCTCCTATGGCTACACCTTC. Translated: CSDFRASYGYTF. The full variable domain, with the rest looked up from reference TRBV29-1 and TRBJ1-2, is SAVISQKPSRDICQRGTSLTIQCQVDSQVTMMFWYRQQPGQSLTLIATANQGSEATYESGFVIDKFPISRPNLTFSTLTVSNMSPEDSSIYLCSDFRASYGYTFGSGTRLTVV.